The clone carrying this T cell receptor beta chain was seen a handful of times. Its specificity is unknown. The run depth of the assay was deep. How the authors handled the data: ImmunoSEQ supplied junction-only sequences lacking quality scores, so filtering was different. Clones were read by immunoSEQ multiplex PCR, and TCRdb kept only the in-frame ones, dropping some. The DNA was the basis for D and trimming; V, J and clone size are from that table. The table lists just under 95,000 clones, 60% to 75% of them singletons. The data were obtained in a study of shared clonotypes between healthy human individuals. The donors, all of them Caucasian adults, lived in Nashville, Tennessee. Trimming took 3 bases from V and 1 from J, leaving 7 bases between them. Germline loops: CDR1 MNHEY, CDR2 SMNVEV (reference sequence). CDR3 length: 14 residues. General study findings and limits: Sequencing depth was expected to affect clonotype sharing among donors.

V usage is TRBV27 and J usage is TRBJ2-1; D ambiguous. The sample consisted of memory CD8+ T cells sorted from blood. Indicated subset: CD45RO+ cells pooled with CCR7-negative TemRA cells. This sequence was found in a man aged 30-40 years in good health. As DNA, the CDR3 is TGTGCCAGCAGTTTTGGGTCTTCCTACAATGAGCAGTTCTTC. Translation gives CASSFGSSYNEQFF.